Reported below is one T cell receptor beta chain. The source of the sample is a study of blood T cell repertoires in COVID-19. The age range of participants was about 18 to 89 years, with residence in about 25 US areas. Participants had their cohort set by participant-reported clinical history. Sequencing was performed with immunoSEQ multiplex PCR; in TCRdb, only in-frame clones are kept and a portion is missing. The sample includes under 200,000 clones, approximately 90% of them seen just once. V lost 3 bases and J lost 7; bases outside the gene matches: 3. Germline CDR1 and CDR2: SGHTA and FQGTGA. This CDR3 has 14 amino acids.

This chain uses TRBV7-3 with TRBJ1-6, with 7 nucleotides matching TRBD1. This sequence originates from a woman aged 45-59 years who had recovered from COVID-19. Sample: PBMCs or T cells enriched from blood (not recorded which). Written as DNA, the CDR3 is TGTGCCAGCAGCTTGGCAGGGGGAAATTCACCCCTCCACTTT. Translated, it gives CASSLAGGNSPLHF.